This passage covers 17 T cell receptor beta chains from one sample sequenced in a study of early T cells in non-severe SARS-CoV-2 infection. TCRdb reprocessed the 5' RACE reads with MiXCR, giving one entry per CDR3 protein. The sample has tens of thousands of distinct CDR3 sequences, roughly an eighth seen once. The sample was whole blood. Receptors originate from an adult who was a healthcare worker with PCR-confirmed SARS-CoV-2 infection or an uninfected control (not recorded which).

The rearrangement joins TRBV4-1 to TRBJ2-1; no firm D call. The CDR3 totals 11 residues. V lost 1 base and J lost 10, with 5 bases in between. Germline loops: CDR1 MGHRA, CDR2 YSYEKL. CDR3 loop: CASSQGIEQFF. The CDR3 DNA is TGCGCCAGCAGCCAAGGTATAGAGCAGTTCTTC.

The sample holds a few counts of this clonotype. The chain carries TRBV30 and TRBJ2-2; D is unclear. The germline CDR1 and CDR2 sequences are GTSNPN and SVGIG (reference sequence). The CDR3 spans 14 residues. Trimming shortened V by 1 base and J by 4 bases, and 10 bases separated the two germline ends. The CDR3 reads CAWSARPSTGELFF. The DNA of the CDR3 is TGTGCCTGGAGTGCAAGACCGAGCACCGGGGAGCTGTTTTTT.

To note about this clonotype: A much larger clonotype is one base distant, so this may be a read error. CDR3 region: CASSYLLAGGTDTPYF. For the CDR3, the DNA is TGTGCCAGCAGCTACCTACTAGCGGGGGGGACAGATACGCCGTATTTT. The chain joins TRBV7-2 to TRBJ2-3, with 13 bases aligning to TRBD2. The CDR3 extends over 16 amino acids. Germline V gene sequence: CDR1 SGHTA, CDR2 FQGNSA.

This clonotype has a count of ten or more. The genes are TRBV19 and TRBJ2-3, with 7 bases matching TRBD2. The V gene's germline CDR1 is LNHDA and CDR2 SQIVND (reference sequence). The junction had 7 bases not matched to a gene; V was cut back by 3 bases and J by 4 bases. CDR3 length: 15 amino acids. CDR3 region: CASSMVGGGPDTQYF. The CDR3 coding sequence is TGTGCCAGTAGTATGGTAGGCGGGGGACCAGATACGCAGTATTTT.

This clonotype has only a few counts. The V gene is TRBV5-6, the J gene TRBJ2-1; D not certain. The CDR3 totals 12 residues. Germline V CDR1 and CDR2: SGHDT, YYEEEE. Between the trimmed V and J ends, which lost 4 bases and 8 bases, there was a span of 10 bases. The CDR3 loop reads CASSRAKDEQFF. In DNA, the CDR3 is TGTGCCAGCAGCCGGGCAAAGGATGAGCAGTTCTTC.

The chain couples TRBV29-1 to TRBJ1-1; no reliable D call. Germline V gene lookup returns CDR1 SQVTM and CDR2 ANQGSEA. The CDR3 covers 12 residues. The germline V and J ends were trimmed by 7 bases and 4 bases, with 13 bases remaining between them. The DNA of the CDR3 is TGCAGCGCCGCGGGAAGTTCCACTGAAGCTTTCTTT. Amino acids: CSAAGSSTEAFF.

The chain carries TRBV4-3 and TRBJ2-7; TRBD2 agrees at 7 bases. The CDR3 is made up of 16 amino acids. The V gene's germline CDR1 is LGHNA and CDR2 YSLEER. J was trimmed by 3 bases and V by 0 bases; bases with no gene match: 8. The CDR3 bases are TGCGCCAGCAGCCAAGATGGCGGGAGACCCATCTACGAGCAGTACTTC. Protein sequence: CASSQDGGRPIYEQYF.

V gene TRBV29-1 combines with J gene TRBJ1-1; TRBD1 aligns across 8 bases. The CDR3 is made up of 13 amino acids. V was clipped by 6 bases and J by 4 bases; unmatched bases: 7. Germline V gene sequence: CDR1 SQVTM, CDR2 ANQGSEA. The CDR3 loop reads CSVRTGSSTEAFF. The DNA for the CDR3 is TGCAGCGTGAGGACAGGGTCGAGCACTGAAGCTTTCTTT. Using reference TRBV29-1 and TRBJ1-1 for the parts outside the CDR3, the full variable domain is SAVISQKPSRDICQRGTSLTIQCQVDSQVTMMFWYRQQPGQSLTLIATANQGSEATYESGFVIDKFPISRPNLTFSTLTVSNMSPEDSSIYLCSVRTGSSTEAFFGQGTRLTVV.

This clonotype was counted a few times. The chain combines TRBV6-1 with TRBJ1-1, with TRBD1 identical over 11 bases. The CDR3 length is 12 residues. V dropped 10 bases and J dropped 5; count of bases not matched to a gene: 3. Germline CDR1 and CDR2: MNHNS and SASEGT. The CDR3 is CATGQGATEAFF. The CDR3 nucleotides are TGTGCCACCGGACAGGGGGCAACTGAAGCTTTCTTT.

This chain joins TRBV20-1 and TRBJ2-3; D ambiguous. This CDR3 is built from 11 residues. The germline V gene has CDR1 DFQATT and CDR2 SNEGSKA (reference sequence). CDR3 loop: CSPLNTDTQYF. In DNA form, the CDR3 reads TGCAGCCCCCTCAACACAGATACGCAGTATTTT.

This clonotype was observed at least ten times. The chain joins TRBV27 to TRBJ2-7; 8 bases are a match to TRBD1. CDR1 is MNHEY, CDR2 SMNVEV, per germline (reference sequence). The CDR3 sequence is 15 residues long. The J segment lost 3 bases and the V segment lost 5 bases, leaving 9 bases of the junction unmatched. The CDR3 here is CASSQSGTGLYEQYF. The CDR3 DNA reads TGTGCCAGCAGTCAATCCGGGACAGGACTCTACGAGCAGTACTTC.

V and J are TRBV10-1 and TRBJ1-1, with unresolved D. Between the trimmed V and J ends, which lost 0 bases and 11 bases, there was a span of 13 bases. The germline gives CDR1 WNHNN, CDR2 SYGVQD (reference sequence). The CDR3 is 13 amino acids. CDR3 DNA sequence: TGCGCCAGCAGTGAGTCGGGTCAGAATCGGGCTTTCTTT. As protein: CASSESGQNRAFF.

This clonotype was observed many times. The CDR3 region is CASRSPVWTAFF. The DNA for the CDR3 is TGTGCCAGCAGATCCCCCGTCTGGACGGCTTTCTTT. This chain links TRBV6-5 with TRBJ1-1; D gene uncertain. CDR1 and CDR2 from the germline V gene are MNHEY and SVGAGI. The CDR3 loop spans 12 amino acids. Trimming stripped 6 bases from V and 11 bases from J, with 16 bases between.

This clonotype was seen repeatedly, ten times or more. The V gene is TRBV29-1, the J gene TRBJ1-1, with D perhaps matching TRBD1 (5 bases). Germline V CDR1 and CDR2: SQVTM, ANQGSEA. V was cut by 5 bases and J by 5 bases, with 9 bases left in between. The CDR3 covers 11 residues. The CDR3: CSVPGGTEAFF. CDR3 nucleotide sequence: TGCAGCGTTCCGGGGGGTACTGAAGCTTTCTTT.

This clonotype qualifies as medium-sized. The chain uses TRBV20-1 and TRBJ1-5, with D unresolved. The CDR3 sequence is 15 residues long. The germline V gene encodes CDR1 DFQATT and CDR2 SNEGSKA (reference sequence). Between the trimmed V and J ends, which lost 1 base and 2 bases, there was a span of 12 bases. CDR3 sequence reads: CSARVPAEGNQPQHF. CDR3 sequence (DNA): TGCAGTGCTAGAGTCCCCGCTGAGGGCAATCAGCCCCAGCATTTT.

The J gene is TRBJ1-1, the V gene TRBV12-3 or TRBV12-4; the D gene is possibly TRBD1 (6 bases). The CDR3 spans 13 residues. Deletions cut 3 bases from V and 6 bases from J, with 11 bases between. CDR3 DNA: TGTGCCAGCAGTTTGGCGGGACAACCTGAAGCTTTCTTT. Its protein product is CASSLAGQPEAFF.

This clonotype has a count of ten or more. The rearrangement uses TRBV11-2 and TRBJ2-2, with D perhaps matching TRBD1 (6 bases). CDR1 is SGHAT and CDR2 is FQNNGV in the germline V gene. V dropped 4 bases and J dropped 4 bases, with 13 bases sitting between them. The CDR3 runs 15 residues. The CDR3 nucleotides read TGTGCCAGCAGCTCAATAGGGGGTGGCACCGGGGAGCTGTTTTTT. Amino acid sequence: CASSSIGGGTGELFF.